This entry is about one TCR beta chain. There is no known antigen for this receptor. No much larger clonotype is one base removed from it; base qualities were not supplied. CD4+ T cells from unexposed donors were collected before the COVID-19 pandemic (2011-2018). The EasySep CD4+ T cell isolation kit was used to isolate CD4+ T cells once the cultures had run for roughly 10 days. As far as cell numbers permitted, CD4+ T cells from unexposed donors were tested for reactivity against SARS-CoV-2 S and N as well as four spike pools from common cold coronaviruses. Each well held roughly 2.1 million PBMCs cultured in IMDM containing about 5.3% human AB serum and about 9.4 IU/ml IL-2. Half of the culture medium was replaced with fresh IL-2-containing medium on days 3 and 7. In general, triplicate replicate wells were used for every peptide culture condition. Leukapheresis product for the unexposed donors was purchased commercially. Ficoll-Paque PLUS gradient centrifugation was used to isolate PBMCs from leukapheresis product or whole blood. PBMCs were either cryopreserved at -140°C or used fresh in the expansion assay. The QIAamp Micro DNA Kit was used to extract genomic DNA from the CD4+ T cells.

The junction shows trimming of 2 bases on V and 5 bases on J, plus 9 bases between the germline ends. CDR1 is given as LNHDA and CDR2 as SQIVND, both from the germline V gene (reference sequence). Inclusive of the bounding cysteine and phenylalanine, the CDR3 is 14 residues long. Only CDR3 DNA remains: 42 bases, in frame from the first base. The data are from a study of CD4 T cells in relation to SARS-CoV-2 and coronaviruses (dated by TCRdb to the early 2020s). A note on the overall study: The ViraFEST assay cultured PBMCs with antigen for 10 days, then sequenced TCR beta CDR3s to find antigen-specific clonal expansions. An HIV-1 Nef peptide pool or a culture without peptide was used as the negative reference condition. Patient-derived lymphoblastoid cell lines were used to map the HLA restriction of shared crossreactive spike epitopes. The study assessed, at the TCR clonotype level, memory CD4+ T cell crossreactivity between SARS-CoV-2 and common cold coronavirus spike proteins. Samples from three pre-COVID donors and the naive versus memory experiments were sequenced with the Adaptive Biotechnologies TCR-sequencing kit; other data were Illumina-based. For other donors in the study, expansion assays were sequenced with a different, Illumina-based TCR-beta assay. Beyond this particular receptor, the publication reports: Crossreactivity analysis centred on spike protein, so crossreactivity against other viral proteins was not assessed. In approximately 60% of donors, memory CD4+ clonotypes turned up that crossrecognized SARS-CoV-2 and at least one common cold coronavirus spike. Compared with monoreactive clones, crossreactive clones had significantly weaker SARS-CoV-2-driven expansion, a result consistent with antigenic imprinting. Pre-pandemic and post-infection samples were not both contributed by any donor, so tracing of the source of pre-existing responses was limited. Small numbers of patients and of tested TCRs limited the study.

Libraries were constructed by the immunoSEQ multiplex PCR assay. The authors' analysis ran thus. During preprocessing, nonproductive sequences were removed, along with CDR3s that did not begin with C, did not end with F or W, or were shorter than 7 amino acids. The MANAFEST web app was used to call antigen-specific clonotypes on the basis of expansion compared with the reference and with other culture wells. A clone was considered positive if the clone showed significant expansion compared with the reference culture in 2 of 3 replicate wells at an FDR below 0.05. A further requirement for positive clones was significant expansion compared with all other tandem wells, along with an odds ratio above 5. CDR3 homology was quantified as pairwise Levenshtein distance, calculated with the stringdist R package after three terminal residues were trimmed from each end. TCRdb carries this immuneACCESS record with in-frame sequences only. Its versions omit some clonotypes, under half of them owing to an unresolved V gene in the studies checked, with the rest unexplained. V, J and clone size were drawn from that table, and D and trimming were deduced from the DNA. Recorded for this sample are tens of thousands of clones; about 70% of them occurred a single time. The ten largest clones add up to roughly 15% of the sample.

The source is a human donor in good health. The sample consisted of CD4+ T cells from PBMCs, cultured in vitro. In this chain, TRBV19 is recombined with TRBJ2-2; no D gene call is confident. The CDR3 here reads CASSISRRTGELFF. Read as DNA, the sequence is TGTGCCAGTAGTATATCCAGAAGGACCGGGGAGCTGTTTTTT.